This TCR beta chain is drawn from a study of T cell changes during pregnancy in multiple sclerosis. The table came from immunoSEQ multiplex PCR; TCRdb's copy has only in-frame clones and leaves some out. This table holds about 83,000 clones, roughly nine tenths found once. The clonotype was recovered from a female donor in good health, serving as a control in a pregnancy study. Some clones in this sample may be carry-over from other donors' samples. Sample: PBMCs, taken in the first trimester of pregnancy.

The CDR3, as DNA: TGTGCCAGCAGTTTAACGGGGGACACTGAAGCTTTCTTT. Protein product: CASSLTGDTEAFF. This rearrangement joins TRBV27 to TRBJ1-1; possible D gene TRBD1, 5 bases. V shed 2 bases and J shed 3 bases, with 7 bases lying between them. The germline V gene has CDR1 MNHEY and CDR2 SMNVEV (reference sequence). The CDR3 runs to 13 residues.